One T cell receptor beta chain is described in this entry. The target antigen is unknown. The entry originates in a study of T and B cells in COVID-19 patients. Study-level information: COVID-19 patients gave peripheral blood either during active infection or after recovery. Comorbidities linked to unfavorable COVID-19 outcome were present in 18 of 20 active-infection patients. Study-level findings and limits: In COVID-19 patients, T cell receptor beta variable and joining gene use was reportedly strongly skewed. Sorted SARS-CoV-2-responsive or tetramer+ T cells and CD4+, regulatory and CD8+ subsets were not yet sequenced.

TRB rearrangements were amplified by multiplex PCR with BIOMED2 TRB-A/B primers. TCRdb analysed the multiplex PCR reads with MiXCR anew, one entry per CDR3 protein. The sample records tens of thousands of distinct CDR3 sequences, about 30% being singletons. From blood, about 240-550 ng of genomic DNA served as TRB template. V was trimmed by 3 bases and J by 0 bases, leaving 6 bases between them. CDR3 length: 13 amino acids. Germline-derived CDR1 and CDR2 are DFQATT and SNEGSKA (reference sequence). The chain recombines TRBV20-1 with TRBJ1-5; perhaps TRBD1 as D (5 bases). This TCR was recovered from a human donor who had recovered from COVID-19. The sample comprised blood. This chain's CDR3 is CSASGGSNQPQHF. As DNA, the CDR3 is TGCAGTGCTAGCGGGGGTAGCAATCAGCCCCAGCATTTT.